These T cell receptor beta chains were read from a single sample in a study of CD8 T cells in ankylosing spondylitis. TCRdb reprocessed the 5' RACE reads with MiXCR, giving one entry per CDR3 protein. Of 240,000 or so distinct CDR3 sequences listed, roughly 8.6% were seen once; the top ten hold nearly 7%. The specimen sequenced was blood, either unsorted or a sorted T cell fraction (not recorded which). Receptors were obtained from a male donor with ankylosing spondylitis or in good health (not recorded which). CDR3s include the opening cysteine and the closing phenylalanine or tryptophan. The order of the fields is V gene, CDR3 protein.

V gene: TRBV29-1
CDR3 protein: CSAGGRDRDNEQFF

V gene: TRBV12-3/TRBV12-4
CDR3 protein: CAGSLQGGTEAFF

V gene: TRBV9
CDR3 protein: CASSVDQGQPLHF

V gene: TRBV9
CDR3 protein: CASSRTYGTLPADTQYF

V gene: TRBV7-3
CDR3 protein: CASSLTFSTSGSKTDTQYF

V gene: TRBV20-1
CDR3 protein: CSAREGGSPLHF

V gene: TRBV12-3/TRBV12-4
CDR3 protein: CASSNTVNTEAFF

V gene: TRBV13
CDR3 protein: CASSPNPTGRETQYF

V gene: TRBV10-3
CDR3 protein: CAISESTVRGAGELFF

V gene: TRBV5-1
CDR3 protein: CASSLSLSASTDTQYF

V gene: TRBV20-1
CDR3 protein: CSAREGLAGGIPSYNEQFF

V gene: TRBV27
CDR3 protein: CASSLFPASYEQYF

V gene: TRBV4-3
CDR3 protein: CASGVRASSYNEQFF

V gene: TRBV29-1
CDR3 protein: CSVGSVMNTEAFF

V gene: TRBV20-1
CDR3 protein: CSARDILTGTDYGYTF

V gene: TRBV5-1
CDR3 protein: CASSFSGRATDEQYF

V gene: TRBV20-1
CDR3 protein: CSARDREINYGYTF

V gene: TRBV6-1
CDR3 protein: CASRGRRPYNEQFF

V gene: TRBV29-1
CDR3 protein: CSAQDGFQETQYF

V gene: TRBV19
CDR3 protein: CASTDRLNYGYTF

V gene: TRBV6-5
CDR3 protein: CASSSNQGIMNTEAFF

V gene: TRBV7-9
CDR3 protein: CASSFNSPLHF

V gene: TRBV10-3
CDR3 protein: CAISESSASKYF

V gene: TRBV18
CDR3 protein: CASSGLFPDERYF

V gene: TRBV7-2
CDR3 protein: CASSPLSGLGDTQYF

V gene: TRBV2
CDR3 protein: CASSAERGGYNEQFF

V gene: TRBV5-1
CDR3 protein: CASSIGTGGRSSPLHF

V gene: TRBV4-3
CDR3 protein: CASSQGPGQGNEKLFF

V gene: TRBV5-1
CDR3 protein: CASSSGTGETQYF

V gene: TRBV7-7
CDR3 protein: CASSLAGGSGQQYF

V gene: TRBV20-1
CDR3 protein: CSAFPIGGNQPQHF

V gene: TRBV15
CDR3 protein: CATLQGDTGELFF

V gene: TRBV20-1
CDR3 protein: CSVAGTGVQPQHF

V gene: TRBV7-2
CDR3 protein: CASSLEWTSGGETQYF

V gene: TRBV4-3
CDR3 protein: CASSPGGSSYNEQFF

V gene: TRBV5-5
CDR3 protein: CASSLDPTGLAKNIQYF

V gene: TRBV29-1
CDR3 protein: CSVGNTNEQFF

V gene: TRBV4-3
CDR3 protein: CASSQHRDYPSNEQFF

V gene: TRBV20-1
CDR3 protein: CSASLRPGAEQYF

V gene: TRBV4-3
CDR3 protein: CASSPTPLTGELFF

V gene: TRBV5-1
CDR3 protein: CASSPGTGGISYEQYF

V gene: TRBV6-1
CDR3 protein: CASSERGAYGYTF

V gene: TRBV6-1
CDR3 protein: CATTDLAKNIQYF

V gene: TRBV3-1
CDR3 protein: CASSLISGGGSNEQFF

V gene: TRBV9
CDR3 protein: CASNYSGTRSYTQYF

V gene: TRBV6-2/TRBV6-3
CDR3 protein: CASSYSVYGGRNQPQHF

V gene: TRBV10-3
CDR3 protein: CAISESRTRTGYSYEQYF

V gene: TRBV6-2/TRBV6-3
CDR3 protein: CASSPAWGQGRTEAFF

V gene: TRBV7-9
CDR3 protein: CASSSGTGAGNTIYF

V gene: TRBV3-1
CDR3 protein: CASSGGLAAYEQYF

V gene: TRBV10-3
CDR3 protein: CAISEPGTSDEQYF

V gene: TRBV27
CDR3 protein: CASSLYPGGGSGANVLTF

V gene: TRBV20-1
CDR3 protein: CSALLDINYGYTF

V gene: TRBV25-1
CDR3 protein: CASSDVPSTSGRQVLQETQYF

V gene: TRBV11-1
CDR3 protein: CASSLARVVVQNYEQFF